This T cell receptor (beta chain) was documented in a study of blood T cell repertoires in COVID-19 (TCRdb year 2020). As for the study more broadly: Collaborator samples came from the United States, Italy and Spain and covered acute and convalescent phases of COVID-19. Samples were obtained from the ongoing ImmuneRACE study (first 160 participants) and from 1,254 subjects provided by 6 global collaborators. A freely available public database, intended as a resource for researchers studying the immune response to SARS-CoV-2, is where the repertoires were released. The sample metadata nearly always contained a de-identified subject ID, COVID-19 status, age in years and sex. Subjects who had been exposed to COVID-19, were actively infected with it, or had recovered from it provided the deeply sampled blood TCRbeta repertoires that made up the dataset. Where available, HLA class I and class II types were taken from metadata supplied by the sample provider and were not determined by assay-based typing. The material from the prospective study consisted of cDNA or gDNA derived from T cells, B-cell-depleted T cells, or PBMCs. General study outcomes and caveats: How much clinical and demographic metadata was included differed by source and by participant, and the metadata was provided uncurated.

The germline V gene supplies CDR1 SNHLY and CDR2 FYNNEI. The CDR3 contains 15 residues, cysteine and phenylalanine counted. Only the CDR3 region is kept as DNA, spanning 45 bases read in frame from base 1. V gives up 3 bases and J gives up 0 bases, and the segment between their germline ends measures 12 bases. The collaborating institutions used their own protocols to collect whole blood in K2EDTA tubes. For TCRbeta analysis, collaborators shipped samples as frozen whole blood, isolated PBMCs, or DNA extracted from either of those sample types. As to this clone: Its target antigen remains unknown. No quality values exist for individual bases; no much larger clone is one base distant.

The immunoSEQ Assay, a bias-controlled multiplex PCR, was used to amplify TCRbeta CDR3 regions from genomic DNA. As for how the authors treated the data: The number of nucleated cells in each sample was estimated by amplification of reference gene primers within the assay. To quantify the absolute abundance of each unique TCRbeta CDR3 rearrangement, sequence reads were collapsed and filtered. Productive Simpson clonality was computed per sample as the square root of Simpson's diversity index over productive rearrangements. TCRdb took this table from immuneACCESS and kept in-frame rearrangements with V and J called. Such tables lack part of the clones; where checked against another copy, unresolved V genes explain under half of the gap, and the rest is unexplained. That table supplies the V and J calls and clone size; D and trimming were determined from the DNA. Within this sample are approximately 70,000 clones, with 80% to 95% of them counted one time only. 4.8% of the sample belongs to the ten largest clones.

Sequenced sample: peripheral blood. Recombination joined TRBV2 with TRBJ2-7; TRBD1 is a possible D gene, resting on 5 matching bases. This TCR derives from a woman aged 60 to 75 with active COVID-19. The DNA reads as follows: TGTGCCAGCAGTGAGATAGGGGCTAGCTCCTACGAGCAGTACTTC. It is translated as CASSEIGASSYEQYF.